One and the same sample provided the 32 T cell receptor beta chains below, sequenced in a study of monozygotic twins with inflammatory bowel disease. Reprocessing the 5' RACE reads, TCRdb reports a single entry for every CDR3 protein and omits DNA. In all, the sample yields 330,000 or so distinct CDR3 sequences. The sequenced sample was blood. These receptor sequences come from a human donor with ulcerative colitis or Crohn's disease, or a healthy co-twin of an affected twin (not recorded which).

The chain joins TRBV7-2 to TRBJ2-3. This CDR3 region has 12 residues. The germline V gene has CDR1 SGHTA and CDR2 FQGNSA. The CDR3: CASISGPDTQYF.

This sequence joins TRBV3-1 and TRBJ2-3; TCRdb proposes TRBD2, but this gene call is untestable without DNA. The germline gives CDR1 LGHDT, CDR2 YNNKEL (reference sequence). CDR3 size: 15 residues. The CDR3 protein is CASSQVGGATDTQYF.

This sequence joins TRBV29-1 and TRBJ2-7. This CDR3 is 11 amino acids long. Germline CDR1 is SQVTM and CDR2 is ANQGSEA. CDR3 loop: CSVSDGYEQYF.

The V call is TRBV4-3, the J call TRBJ2-5; TCRdb's D call of TRBD2 is untestable without DNA. The CDR3 consists of 15 residues. Germline-derived CDR1 and CDR2 are LGHNA and YSLEER. The CDR3 sequence: CASSQEGDFGETQYF.

The chain uses TRBV19 and TRBJ2-7; TCRdb outputs TRBD2, but without DNA this stays unchecked. CDR3 length equals 14 residues. Per germline, CDR1 LNHDA and CDR2 SQIVND (reference sequence). The CDR3 loop reads CASSIGYGLYEQYF. Complete variable domain (other parts from reference TRBV19 and TRBJ2-7): DGGITQSPKYLFRKEGQNVTLSCEQNLNHDAMYWYRQDPGQGLRLIYYSQIVNDFQKGDIAEGYSVSREKKESFPLTVTSAQKNPTAFYLCASSIGYGLYEQYFGPGTRLTVT.

The CDR3 reads CASSLAAGMETQYF. V usage is TRBV7-2 and J usage is TRBJ2-5; as DNA is missing, the TRBD1 call by TCRdb cannot be tested. This CDR3 comprises 14 residues. Germline assignment: CDR1 SGHTA and CDR2 FQGNSA.

The rearrangement links TRBV9 to TRBJ2-5; there is no DNA to check the TCRdb D call of TRBD1. Germline V gives CDR1 SGDLS, CDR2 YYNGEE. The CDR3 sequence is 15 residues long. The CDR3 reads CASSVQNRAQETQYF.

The CDR3 loop reads CASSLDGSNTGELFF. The V call is TRBV11-2, the J call TRBJ2-2. Germline CDR1 and CDR2: SGHAT and FQNNGV. The CDR3 contains 15 residues. The full variable domain, completed using reference TRBV11-2 and TRBJ2-2, is EAGVAQSPRYKIIEKRQSVAFWCNPISGHATLYWYQQILGQGPKLLIQFQNNGVVDDSQLPKDRFSAERLKGVDSTLKIQPAKLEDSAVYLCASSLDGSNTGELFFGEGSRLTVL.

The rearrangement links TRBV20-1 to TRBJ2-3; TCRdb selects TRBD2, and the lack of DNA leaves this call unchecked. The germline V gene has CDR1 DFQATT and CDR2 SNEGSKA (reference sequence). This CDR3 is built from 14 residues. The CDR3 region is CSAIRGGFPDTQYF.

The rearrangement uses TRBV6-5 and TRBJ1-2; TCRdb picks TRBD1, but there is no DNA to check that call. CDR1 and CDR2 from the germline V gene are MNHEY and SVGAGI. The CDR3 is 14 residues long. The CDR3 here is CASSYGTVNYGYTF.

The gene calls are TRBV5-1 and TRBJ2-3; the D call from TCRdb, TRBD2, cannot be confirmed without DNA. The germline CDR1 and CDR2 sequences are SGHRS and YFSETQ. The CDR3 is 14 amino acids. The CDR3 sequence: CASSFGGSSDTQYF.

The rearrangement joins TRBV5-5 to TRBJ1-6. CDR1 and CDR2 (germline): SGHKS, YYEKEE (reference sequence). This CDR3 comprises 16 residues. CDR3 in amino acids: CASSAGGQNANSPLHF.

J is TRBJ1-5 and V is TRBV4-1. Germline V gene data show CDR1 as MGHRA and CDR2 as YSYEKL. The CDR3 length is 14 residues. The CDR3 loop reads CASSQGHSNQPQHF.

The chain combines TRBV11-2 with TRBJ2-1; TCRdb's D call of TRBD1 is untestable without DNA. The CDR3 extends over 12 amino acids. Germline V lookup: CDR1 SGHAT, CDR2 FQNNGV. CDR3 residues: CASSPGDNEQFF. The entire variable domain, with the rest obtained from reference TRBV11-2 and TRBJ2-1, is as follows: EAGVAQSPRYKIIEKRQSVAFWCNPISGHATLYWYQQILGQGPKLLIQFQNNGVVDDSQLPKDRFSAERLKGVDSTLKIQPAKLEDSAVYLCASSPGDNEQFFGPGTRLTVL.

The gene calls are TRBV7-2 and TRBJ2-2; absent DNA, TCRdb's TRBD2 call cannot be checked. Per germline, CDR1 SGHTA and CDR2 FQGNSA. The CDR3 is 18 amino acids. CDR3 residues: CASSLVLTRDLNTGELFF.

The chain carries TRBV20-1 and TRBJ2-1; checking the TCRdb D call of TRBD1 is not possible without DNA. Germline lookup yields CDR1 DFQATT and CDR2 SNEGSKA (reference sequence). This CDR3 is 14 amino acids long. The CDR3 sequence: CSARDMGRYNEQFF.

The chain carries TRBV27 and TRBJ1-5; TCRdb gives TRBD1 as the D gene, but with no DNA this cannot be confirmed. CDR1 is MNHEY and CDR2 is SMNVEV in the germline V gene (reference sequence). The CDR3 length is 15 residues. CDR3 loop: CTSSFTGQTNQPQHF.

The genes are TRBV20-1 and TRBJ1-4; TCRdb names TRBD1, which stays unverified in the absence of DNA. This CDR3 is built from 15 residues. In germline, CDR1 is DFQATT, CDR2 SNEGSKA (reference sequence). The CDR3 protein is CSAPRIREYNEKLFF.

The V gene is TRBV4-1, the J gene TRBJ2-7; the D call from TCRdb, TRBD2, cannot be confirmed without DNA. Germline CDR1 MGHRA, CDR2 YSYEKL. CDR3 length: 15 amino acids. The CDR3 sequence: CASSPRLAGVYEQYF.

V gene TRBV12-3 or TRBV12-4 combines with J gene TRBJ2-5; the D call from TCRdb, TRBD2, cannot be confirmed without DNA. The CDR3 sequence is 14 residues long. The CDR3 loop is CASSRVSGVETQYF.

The chain is built from TRBV7-8 and TRBJ2-4. This CDR3 is built from 17 residues. CDR1 and CDR2 from the germline V gene are SGHVS and FQNEAQ. CDR3 loop: CASSLVAGSLAKNIQYF.

V gene TRBV5-4 combines with J gene TRBJ1-6. The CDR3 length is 15 residues. Germline assignment: CDR1 SGHNT and CDR2 YYREEE (reference sequence). CDR3 region: CASSLLADPNSPLHF.

V gene TRBV5-1 combines with J gene TRBJ1-1; TCRdb's assignment of TRBD1 cannot be checked, as there is no DNA. CDR3 length: 13 amino acids. In germline, CDR1 is SGHRS, CDR2 YFSETQ. CDR3 residues: CASAGVVDTEAFF.

The V and J genes are TRBV7-2 and TRBJ2-2; TCRdb's D call, TRBD1, is unchecked because there is no DNA. The CDR3 spans 14 residues. The germline V gene encodes CDR1 SGHTA and CDR2 FQGNSA. CDR3 sequence: CASRPDRNTGELFF.

This chain connects TRBV5-1 to TRBJ1-1; there is no DNA to check the TCRdb D call of TRBD1. Germline loops: CDR1 SGHRS, CDR2 YFSETQ. The CDR3 length is 17 residues. The CDR3: CASSPRGQGAGNTEAFF.

The chain recombines TRBV27 with TRBJ1-3; there is no DNA to check the TCRdb D call of TRBD1. The germline gives CDR1 MNHEY, CDR2 SMNVEV (reference sequence). The CDR3 sequence is 15 residues long. CDR3 loop: CASSLTGPRGNTIYF.

The rearrangement uses TRBV29-1 and TRBJ2-1. The germline CDR1 and CDR2 sequences are SQVTM and ANQGSEA. The length of the CDR3 is 13 residues. Here the CDR3 reads CSVDEPLSNEQFF.

The rearrangement uses TRBV29-1 and TRBJ1-5; TCRdb's D call of TRBD1 is untestable without DNA. CDR1 is SQVTM, CDR2 ANQGSEA, per germline. The CDR3 extends over 14 amino acids. The CDR3 region is CSVTDGGGNQPQHF.

The J gene is TRBJ1-2, the V gene TRBV9. Looked up from germline, CDR1 is SGDLS and CDR2 is YYNGEE. CDR3 size: 11 residues. CDR3 in amino acids: CASSVVRTNTF. Full variable domain (outside the CDR3, taken from reference TRBV9 and TRBJ1-2): DSGVTQTPKHLITATGQRVTLRCSPRSGDLSVYWYQQSLDQGLQFLIQYYNGEERAKGNILERFSAQQFPDLHSELNLSSLELGDSALYFCASSVVRTNTFGSGTRLTVV.

This chain links TRBV15 with TRBJ1-4; TCRdb proposes TRBD1, but this gene call is untestable without DNA. This CDR3 is 16 amino acids long. Germline V gene data show CDR1 as LNHNV and CDR2 as YYDKDF (reference sequence). Here the CDR3 reads CATSRVGGRTNEKLFF. The full variable domain, with the rest looked up from reference TRBV15 and TRBJ1-4, is DAMVIQNPRYQVTQFGKPVTLSCSQTLNHNVMYWYQQKSSQAPKLLFHYYDKDFNNEADTPDNFQSRRPNTSFCFLDIRSPGLGDTAMYLCATSRVGGRTNEKLFFGSGTQLSVL.

The J gene is TRBJ2-1, the V gene TRBV24-1; TCRdb's assignment of TRBD1 cannot be checked, as there is no DNA. The length of the CDR3 is 17 residues. CDR1 is KGHDR and CDR2 is SFDVKD in the germline V gene. The CDR3 region is CATSDPQGTGVDGEQFF.

The chain carries TRBV5-1 and TRBJ2-7; TCRdb names TRBD1, which stays unverified in the absence of DNA. Germline V gene lookup returns CDR1 SGHRS and CDR2 YFSETQ. CDR3 size: 14 residues. The CDR3 loop is CASSLGQASYEQYF. Full variable domain (remainder filled in from reference TRBV5-1 and TRBJ2-7): KAGVTQTPRYLIKTRGQQVTLSCSPISGHRSVSWYQQTPGQGLQFLFEYFSETQRNKGNFPGRFSGRQFSNSRSEMNVSTLELGDSALYLCASSLGQASYEQYFGPGTRLTVT.